Below are 29 T cell receptor beta chains sequenced from a single sample in a study of shared clonotypes between healthy human individuals. Measured with immunoSEQ multiplex PCR; TCRdb has only the in-frame clones, and not every one. The data hold 1,400,000 or so clones, with 97% to 99% observed a single time. The sample comprised naive CD4+ T cells sorted from blood. Documented subset: CD45RA+ positively selected. These receptors were obtained from a man between 25 and 39 years old in good health.

The J gene is TRBJ2-5, the V gene TRBV28, with a weak D call TRBD2 (5 bases). The CDR3 sequence is 14 residues long. Germline V gene sequence: CDR1 MDHEN, CDR2 SYDVKM. V lost 3 bases, J lost 2 bases, and 10 bases lay in between. Here the CDR3 DNA reads TGTGCCAGCAGTTTGGGAGCCACACAAGAGACCCAGTACTTC. Its translation: CASSLGATQETQYF.

The chain links TRBV6-5 to TRBJ2-3; D is perhaps TRBD1 (6 bases). The ends were cut back, 2 bases at V and 1 base at J, with 13 bases in the middle. From germline, CDR1 is MNHEY and CDR2 SVGAGI. The CDR3 extends over 16 amino acids. CDR3: CASSYLRGMGTDTQYF. The CDR3 DNA reads TGTGCCAGCAGTTACCTCAGGGGCATGGGCACAGATACGCAGTATTTT.

This rearrangement joins TRBV10-3 to TRBJ1-5; D possibly corresponds to TRBD1 (6 bases). Trimming took off 10 bases at V and 2 bases at J, with 15 bases between the two ends. Germline V gene data show CDR1 as ENHRY and CDR2 as SYGVKD. The CDR3 covers 14 residues. The DNA of the CDR3 is TGTGCCACCGGGCGACAGGAGGGCAATCAGCCCCAGCATTTT. Amino acid sequence: CATGRQEGNQPQHF.

V is TRBV2 and J is TRBJ2-7, with D possibly matching TRBD2 (6 bases). CDR1 is SNHLY, CDR2 FYNNEI, per germline. This CDR3 region has 13 residues. V dropped 9 bases and J dropped 3 bases, with 15 bases sitting between them. The CDR3 protein is CASRRDSGYEQYF. DNA for the CDR3: TGTGCCAGTAGGCGGGACTCGGGCTACGAGCAGTACTTC.

This chain links TRBV7-9 with TRBJ1-5; no clear D gene. The germline CDR1 and CDR2 sequences are SEHNR and FQNEAQ (reference sequence). Trimming took off 2 bases at V and 6 bases at J, with 8 bases between the two ends. The CDR3 is 13 amino acids. CDR3 bases: TGTGCCAGCAGCTTAAGGTTGGGTCAGCCCCAGCATTTT. Protein: CASSLRLGQPQHF. The full variable domain, its missing parts supplied by reference TRBV7-9 and TRBJ1-5, is DTGVSQNPRHKITKRGQNVTFRCDPISEHNRLYWYRQTLGQGPEFLTYFQNEAQLEKSRLLSDRFSAERPKGSFSTLEIQRTEQGDSAMYLCASSLRLGQPQHFGDGTRLSIL.

The chain uses TRBV19 and TRBJ2-3, with 8 positions matching TRBD2. The CDR3 length is 19 residues. CDR1 is LNHDA and CDR2 is SQIVND in the germline V gene (reference sequence). V was pared by 0 bases and J by 2 bases, with 13 bases of the junction left unmatched. The CDR3 nucleotides are TGTGCCAGTAGTATAGATCTGGCCGTGGGAGCGGGGGCCACAGATACGCAGTATTTT. Translation gives CASSIDLAVGAGATDTQYF.

The rearrangement joins TRBV7-3 to TRBJ1-1, with D uncertain. Trimming cost V 2 bases and J 0 bases, with 10 bases left between them. CDR1 is SGHTA and CDR2 is FQGTGA in the germline V gene. The CDR3 has 15 residues. The CDR3 reads CASSLGYGMNTEAFF. The CDR3 DNA is TGTGCCAGCAGCTTAGGGTACGGAATGAACACTGAAGCTTTCTTT.

The CDR3 DNA is TGCGCCAGCAGCTTGGGCCTCGGACTAGCGGTACAAGAGACCCAGTACTTC. It yields the protein CASSLGLGLAVQETQYF. The rearrangement joins TRBV5-1 to TRBJ2-5; TRBD2 agrees at 10 bases. This CDR3 has 17 residues. Per germline, CDR1 SGHRS and CDR2 YFSETQ. The junction had 7 bases not matched to a gene; V was cut back by 0 bases and J by 2 bases.

CDR3 nucleotide sequence: TGTGCCAGCCACAACTACGAGCAGTACTTC. Its protein is CASHNYEQYF. The V and J genes are TRBV2 and TRBJ2-7; no clear D gene. The V end lost 8 bases, the J end lost 3 bases, and 5 bases lay between the germline ends. The CDR3 totals 10 residues. Germline V gene data show CDR1 as SNHLY and CDR2 as FYNNEI.

To note about this clone: This CDR3 is also generated by other DNA sequences in the sample. The chain joins TRBV7-8 to TRBJ2-3; D unresolved. Trimming took off 5 bases at V and 2 bases at J, with 2 bases between the two ends. Germline CDR1 is SGHVS and CDR2 is FQNEAQ. This CDR3 is built from 11 residues. CDR3 region: CASSATDTQYF. CDR3 nucleotides: TGTGCCAGCAGCGCCACAGATACGCAGTATTTT.

V is TRBV27 and J is TRBJ2-7; D not certain. The CDR3 spans 15 residues. The germline V gene encodes CDR1 MNHEY and CDR2 SMNVEV (reference sequence). V lost 1 base and J lost 3, with 13 bases in between. CDR3 in DNA: TGTGCCAGCAGTTTATTTCTAGGCCGAGTCTACGAGCAGTACTTC. Translation: CASSLFLGRVYEQYF.

The chain uses TRBV7-3 and TRBJ2-3; the match to TRBD2 covers 8 bases. This CDR3 has 14 residues. The ends lost 0 bases at V and 6 bases at J; junction bases unmatched: 2. Germline V lookup: CDR1 SGHTA, CDR2 FQGTGA. DNA for the CDR3: TGTGCCAGCAGCTTAACGATAGCGGGGGATACGCAGTATTTT. It codes for CASSLTIAGDTQYF.

The rearrangement uses TRBV18 and TRBJ2-1, with D unresolved. The length of the CDR3 is 14 residues. V was cut by 2 bases and J by 2 bases, with 7 bases left in between. Germline V gives CDR1 KGHSH, CDR2 LQKENI. The CDR3 bases are TGTGCCAGCTCACCAGAGTTCCCCTACAATGAGCAGTTCTTC. The encoded protein is CASSPEFPYNEQFF.

This rearrangement joins TRBV5-1 to TRBJ2-5; 11 nucleotides line up with TRBD2. Germline V CDR1 and CDR2: SGHRS, YFSETQ. Losses at the gene ends were 0 bases for V and 5 bases for J; bases not matched to a gene: 12. This CDR3 contains 18 residues. DNA for the CDR3: TGCGCCAGCAGCTTGGCCACCGGACTAGCGGGTCGAGGGGAGACCCAGTACTTC. This gives the protein CASSLATGLAGRGETQYF.

This chain connects TRBV5-8 to TRBJ2-5; D not resolved. CDR3 size: 13 residues. The V gene's germline CDR1 is SGHTS and CDR2 YDEGEE. Trimming removed 0 bases at V and 4 bases at J, with 7 bases between. The CDR3 is CASSLGPRETQYF. CDR3 nucleotide sequence: TGTGCCAGCAGCTTGGGTCCGAGAGAGACCCAGTACTTC.

The rearrangement joins TRBV7-3 to TRBJ2-7, with D possibly called TRBD1 or TRBD2 (5 bases each). The germline gives CDR1 SGHTA, CDR2 FQGTGA. V was shortened by 2 bases and J by 2 bases, with 10 bases between the two germline ends. This CDR3 spans 14 amino acids. CDR3 DNA sequence: TGTGCCAGCAGCTTAGCCGGGGCCCCCTACGAGCAGTACTTC. Translating it yields CASSLAGAPYEQYF. Based on the CDR3 plus reference TRBV7-3 and TRBJ2-7, the full variable domain is GAGVSQTPSNKVTEKGKYVELRCDPISGHTALYWYRQSLGQGPEFLIYFQGTGAADDSGLPNDRFFAVRPEGSVSTLKIQRTERGDSAVYLCASSLAGAPYEQYFGPGTRLTVT.

This clone came up once. The chain joins TRBV5-4 to TRBJ2-5; TRBD2 might be the D (5 bases). The V end lost 4 bases, the J end lost 5 bases, and 15 bases lay between the germline ends. The V gene's germline CDR1 is SGHNT and CDR2 YYREEE (reference sequence). CDR3 length: 14 residues. CDR3 bases: TGTGCCAGCAGCCCCCTCACTAGTCTGGAGACCCAGTACTTC. This encodes CASSPLTSLETQYF.

A word on this clone: Additional DNA sequences in this sample encode the identical CDR3. CDR3: CASSYVRGNEKLFF. The CDR3 DNA reads as TGTGCCAGCAGTTACGTCAGGGGAAATGAAAAACTGTTTTTT. V gene TRBV6-5 combines with J gene TRBJ1-4, with D perhaps matching TRBD1 (6 bases). The V and J ends lost 2 bases and 5 bases respectively, with 9 bases between them. The CDR3 is 14 residues long. The V gene's germline CDR1 is MNHEY and CDR2 SVGAGI.

The V and J genes are TRBV5-5 and TRBJ2-7; TRBD1 might be the D (6 bases). The V end lost 0 bases, the J end lost 2 bases, and 9 bases lay between the germline ends. The germline V gene has CDR1 SGHKS and CDR2 YYEKEE (reference sequence). The CDR3 covers 14 residues. The CDR3 sequence is CASSLAQGPYEQYF. As DNA, the CDR3 is TGTGCCAGCAGCTTGGCACAGGGACCCTACGAGCAGTACTTC.

The rearrangement uses TRBV7-2 and TRBJ2-5; D perhaps matches TRBD2 (5 bases). The V end lost 0 bases, the J end lost 2 bases, and 10 bases lay between the germline ends. The CDR3 length is 15 residues. Germline-derived CDR1 and CDR2 are SGHTA and FQGNSA. CDR3 nucleotide sequence: TGTGCCAGCAGCTTAGCTATACTAGTTCAAGAGACCCAGTACTTC. Its translation: CASSLAILVQETQYF.

The rearrangement uses TRBV5-6 and TRBJ1-2; D call uncertain. The V gene's germline CDR1 is SGHDT and CDR2 YYEEEE. The V gene lost 0 bases and the J gene lost 7 bases, with 10 bases spanning the gap. CDR3 length equals 13 residues. CDR3 DNA sequence: TGTGCCAGCAGCTTGGCGGGTATCTCTGGCTACACCTTC. Protein sequence: CASSLAGISGYTF.

The V gene is TRBV7-9, the J gene TRBJ2-1; possible D gene TRBD2, 6 bases. Germline V gene sequence: CDR1 SEHNR, CDR2 FQNEAQ (reference sequence). This CDR3 has 13 residues. V lost 5 bases and J 8 bases, leaving 13 bases between the germline ends. CDR3 nucleotide sequence: TGTGCCAGCAGCCCGGGGGTTAGGGATGAGCAGTTCTTC. It yields the protein CASSPGVRDEQFF.

Notes on this clone: Distinct nucleotide sequences in the sample also encode this CDR3. The chain is built from TRBV5-1 and TRBJ1-5; 8 positions agree with TRBD1. V lost 0 bases, J lost 7 bases, and 3 bases stayed unmatched. Germline values: CDR1 SGHRS, CDR2 YFSETQ. The CDR3 sequence is 14 residues long. The CDR3 DNA reads as TGCGCCAGCAGCTTGGGAACAGGGGGGCAGCCCCAGCATTTT. Protein: CASSLGTGGQPQHF.

This chain links TRBV5-1 with TRBJ2-2; D possibly corresponds to TRBD2 (6 bases). The CDR3 extends over 14 amino acids. The ends were cut back, 3 bases at V and 7 bases at J, with 13 bases in the middle. Looked up from germline, CDR1 is SGHRS and CDR2 is YFSETQ. CDR3 DNA sequence: TGCGCCAGCAGCTGGGGACCGGAGGGCGGGGAGCTGTTTTTT. This sequence encodes CASSWGPEGGELFF. The variable domain in full, with the rest retrieved from reference TRBV5-1 and TRBJ2-2, is KAGVTQTPRYLIKTRGQQVTLSCSPISGHRSVSWYQQTPGQGLQFLFEYFSETQRNKGNFPGRFSGRQFSNSRSEMNVSTLELGDSALYLCASSWGPEGGELFFGEGSRLTVL.

The genes are TRBV28 and TRBJ1-5; possible D gene TRBD1, 5 bases. The CDR3 totals 17 residues. V was cut by 4 bases and J by 0 bases, with 16 bases left in between. Per germline, CDR1 MDHEN and CDR2 SYDVKM. The chain's CDR3 is CASSSSKGKDSNQPQHF. The CDR3 nucleotides read TGTGCCAGCAGTTCATCGAAGGGGAAAGATAGCAATCAGCCCCAGCATTTT.

Remarks on this clone: Because the CDR3 is missing its conserved closing phenylalanine or tryptophan, this is likely a read error. The limits of the CDR3 on the DNA are not certain, so only TCRdb's listed CDR3 is given. This sequence joins TRBV12-5 and TRBJ2-3; the table assigns TRBD2, which was not confirmed against the DNA. Germline V gives CDR1 LGHNT, CDR2 FRNRAP. The CDR3 extends over 10 residues, inclusive of both ends. The CDR3 sequence: CASGSVAGRS.

V is TRBV9 and J is TRBJ2-6; the D gene could be TRBD1 or TRBD2 (5 bases each). The CDR3 is made up of 17 amino acids. Looked up from germline, CDR1 is SGDLS and CDR2 is YYNGEE. The germline V and J ends were trimmed by 3 bases and 0 bases, with 13 bases remaining between them. The DNA of the CDR3 is TGTGCCAGCAGCGAGATGGGACGGCACTCTGGGGCCAACGTCCTGACTTTC. It encodes CASSEMGRHSGANVLTF.

The chain uses TRBV30 and TRBJ2-3; D might be TRBD2 (5 bases). There are 15 residues in the CDR3. V shed 0 bases and J shed 1 base, with 11 bases lying between them. The V gene's germline CDR1 is GTSNPN and CDR2 SVGIG (reference sequence). CDR3 residues: CAWSVLLRGTDTQYF. CDR3 DNA: TGTGCCTGGAGTGTCCTCTTGAGGGGCACAGATACGCAGTATTTT. Together with reference TRBV30 and TRBJ2-3, the CDR3 gives the full variable domain: SQTIHQWPATLVQPVGSPLSLECTVEGTSNPNLYWYRQAAGRGLQLLFYSVGIGQISSEVPQNLSASRPQDRQFILSSKKLLLSDSGFYLCAWSVLLRGTDTQYFGPGTRLTVL.

The J gene is TRBJ1-4, the V gene TRBV7-9, with unresolved D. Germline V CDR1 and CDR2: SEHNR, FQNEAQ (reference sequence). There are 13 residues in the CDR3. V shed 6 bases and J shed 4 bases, with 9 bases lying between them. CDR3 nucleotide sequence: TGTGCCAGCAGTCTGCGGAGTAATGAAAAACTGTTTTTT. Translated: CASSLRSNEKLFF.